This T cell receptor beta chain was recovered during a study of neurological immune-mediated disorders. Study results and caveats: The multiple sclerosis repertoire cluster had no association with any clinical or MRI feature. A possible signature was seen in one related-CDR3 cluster, into which phylogenetic grouping placed the repertoires of 18 of 34 multiple sclerosis patients.

The V gene lost 1 base and the J gene lost 4 bases, with 6 bases spanning the gap. CDR3 length: 13 amino acids. Per germline, CDR1 SGHRS and CDR2 YFSETQ. In its sample, this clonotype was seen many times. Its antigen is as yet unknown. cDNA was made by 5'RACE with 10-nucleotide random UMIs. Each CDR3 protein is one row after TCRdb ran MiXCR on the 5' RACE reads. The sample yields more than 50,000 distinct CDR3 sequences, 3% to 3.5% seen once. The TCR originated in an older woman with multiple sclerosis. The sample taken for sequencing was PBMCs. The chain has TRBV5-1 and TRBJ1-5; D is unclear. The CDR3 sequence is CASSLSGNQPQHF. The CDR3 DNA follows: TGCGCCAGCAGCTTGTCGGGAAATCAGCCCCAGCATTTT. The full variable domain, its missing parts supplied by reference TRBV5-1 and TRBJ1-5, is KAGVTQTPRYLIKTRGQQVTLSCSPISGHRSVSWYQQTPGQGLQFLFEYFSETQRNKGNFPGRFSGRQFSNSRSEMNVSTLELGDSALYLCASSLSGNQPQHFGDGTRLSIL.